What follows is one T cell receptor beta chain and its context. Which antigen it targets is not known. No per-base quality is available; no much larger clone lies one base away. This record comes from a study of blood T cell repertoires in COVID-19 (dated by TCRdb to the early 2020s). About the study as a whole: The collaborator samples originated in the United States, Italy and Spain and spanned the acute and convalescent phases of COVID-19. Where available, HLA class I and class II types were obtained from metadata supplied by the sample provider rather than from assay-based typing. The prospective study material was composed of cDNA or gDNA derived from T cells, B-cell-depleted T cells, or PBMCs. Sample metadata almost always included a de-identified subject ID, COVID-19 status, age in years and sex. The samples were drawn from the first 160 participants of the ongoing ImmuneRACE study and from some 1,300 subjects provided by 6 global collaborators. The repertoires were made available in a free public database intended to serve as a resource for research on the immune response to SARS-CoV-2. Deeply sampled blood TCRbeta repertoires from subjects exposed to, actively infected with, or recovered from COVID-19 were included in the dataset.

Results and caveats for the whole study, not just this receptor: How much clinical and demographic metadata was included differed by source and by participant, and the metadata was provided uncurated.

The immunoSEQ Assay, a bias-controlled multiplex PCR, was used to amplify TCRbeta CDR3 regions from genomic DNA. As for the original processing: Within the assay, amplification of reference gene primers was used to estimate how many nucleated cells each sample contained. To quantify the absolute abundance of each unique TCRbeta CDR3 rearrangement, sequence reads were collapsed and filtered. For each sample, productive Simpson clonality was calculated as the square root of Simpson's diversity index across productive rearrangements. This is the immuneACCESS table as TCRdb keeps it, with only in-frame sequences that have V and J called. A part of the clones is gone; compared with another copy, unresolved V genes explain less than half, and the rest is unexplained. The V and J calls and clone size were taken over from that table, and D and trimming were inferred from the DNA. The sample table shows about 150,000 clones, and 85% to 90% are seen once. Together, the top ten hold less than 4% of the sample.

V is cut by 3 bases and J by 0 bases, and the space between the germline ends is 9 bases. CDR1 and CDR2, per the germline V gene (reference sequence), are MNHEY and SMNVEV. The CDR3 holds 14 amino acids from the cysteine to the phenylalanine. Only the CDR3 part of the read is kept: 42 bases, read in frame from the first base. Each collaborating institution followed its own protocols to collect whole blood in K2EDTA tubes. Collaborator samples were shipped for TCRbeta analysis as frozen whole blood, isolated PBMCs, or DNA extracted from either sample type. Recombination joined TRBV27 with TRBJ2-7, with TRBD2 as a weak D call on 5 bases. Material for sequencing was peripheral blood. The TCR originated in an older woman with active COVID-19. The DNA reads TGTGCCAGCAGTTTTGAGCGGAGCTCCTACGAGCAGTACTTC. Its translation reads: CASSFERSSYEQYF.